Listed here are 18 T cell receptor beta chains from one sample, sequenced in a study of T cell repertoires in cytomegalovirus infection. Each CDR3 protein is one row after TCRdb ran MiXCR on the reads. The sample carries roughly 760,000 distinct CDR3 sequences, 35% recorded once. The source material was PBMCs. The receptors originated from a human donor in good health (CMV status not recorded). Some clones in this sample may be carry-over from other donors' samples.

The sample holds a few counts of this clonotype. The chain joins TRBV28 to TRBJ2-7; 13 bases are a match to TRBD2. The CDR3 consists of 16 residues. CDR1 MDHEN and CDR2 SYDVKM come from the germline V gene. With V trimmed by 2 bases and J by 3 bases, 4 bases remained unmatched. For the CDR3, the DNA is TGTGCCAGCAGTTTAACTAGCGGGAGGGCGAGCTACGAGCAGTACTTC. Amino acids: CASSLTSGRASYEQYF.

The chain has TRBV20-1 and TRBJ2-7, with 10 bases that match TRBD1. Trimming at V came to 6 bases and at J to 0 bases, leaving 2 bases not matched to a gene. The CDR3 extends over 13 amino acids. Germline loops: CDR1 DFQATT, CDR2 SNEGSKA (reference sequence). This CDR3 is CSARTGGSYEQYF. The CDR3 coding sequence is TGCAGTGCACGGACAGGGGGCTCCTACGAGCAGTACTTC.

CDR3 sequence (DNA): TGTGCCAGTAGTATAAATCCCATCGGACCAGGCCAAGAGACCCAGTACTTC. This gives the protein CASSINPIGPGQETQYF. The chain carries TRBV19 and TRBJ2-5; no clear D gene. Germline V gives CDR1 LNHDA, CDR2 SQIVND (reference sequence). Trimming stripped 2 bases from V and 1 base from J, with 17 bases between. The CDR3 runs 17 residues.

The chain is built from TRBV7-9 and TRBJ2-2, with D unclear. Trimming cost V 6 bases and J 0 bases, with 14 bases left between them. This CDR3 has 16 amino acids. Germline V lookup: CDR1 SEHNR, CDR2 FQNEAQ (reference sequence). CDR3 protein: CASRSDNFANTGELFF. The CDR3 bases are TGTGCCAGCAGGAGCGACAACTTCGCGAACACCGGGGAGCTGTTTTTT.

This clonotype occurred many times. The V gene is TRBV12-3 or TRBV12-4, the J gene TRBJ2-3, with a tentative D call TRBD2 (6 bases). Trimming took off 2 bases at V and 1 base at J, with 25 bases between the two ends. The CDR3 covers 20 residues. Here the CDR3 reads CASSLSPPGKGRRGTDTQYF. For the CDR3, the DNA is TGTGCCAGCAGTTTATCGCCCCCCGGGAAAGGGCGGAGGGGCACAGATACGCAGTATTTT.

This chain joins TRBV6-1 and TRBJ2-1; 7 nucleotides align to TRBD2. J was trimmed by 7 bases and V by 5 bases; bases with no gene match: 14. This CDR3 has 16 amino acids. Looked up from germline, CDR1 is MNHNS and CDR2 is SASEGT. The CDR3 DNA reads TGTGCCAGCAGTCCATGGGCGGGAGAGGGTAGGAATGAGCAGTTCTTC. This codes for CASSPWAGEGRNEQFF.

In the case of this clonotype: Since the CDR3 does not end with the conserved phenylalanine or tryptophan, this likely comes from a read error. This sequence joins TRBV10-3 and TRBJ2-1, with TRBD2 as a possible D gene (5 bases). From germline, CDR1 is ENHRY and CDR2 SYGVKD. This CDR3 is built from 15 residues. The V gene lost 3 bases and the J gene lost 0 bases, with 9 bases spanning the gap. The CDR3 bases are TGTGCCATCAGTGACGGGGAGAGCTCCTACAATGAGCAGTTCTTA. It is translated as CAISDGESSYNEQFL.

The chain recombines TRBV5-5 with TRBJ2-2, with 8 bases aligning to TRBD2. Germline loops: CDR1 SGHKS, CDR2 YYEKEE (reference sequence). The CDR3 is made up of 14 amino acids. Losses at the gene ends were 6 bases for V and 4 bases for J; bases not matched to a gene: 5. As DNA, the CDR3 is TGTGCCAGCACCCGGGAGGGTATCACCGGGGAGCTGTTTTTT. Translated: CASTREGITGELFF. Full variable domain (missing parts from reference TRBV5-5 and TRBJ2-2): DAGVTQSPTHLIKTRGQQVTLRCSPISGHKSVSWYQQVLGQGPQFIFQYYEKEERGRGNFPDRFSARQFPNYSSELNVNALLLGDSALYLCASTREGITGELFFGEGSRLTVL.

This rearrangement joins TRBV6-6 to TRBJ1-5, with D possibly matching TRBD1 (6 bases). The length of the CDR3 is 16 residues. Germline lookup yields CDR1 MNHNY and CDR2 SVGAGI (reference sequence). V was cut by 6 bases and J by 1 base, with 16 bases left in between. This CDR3 reads CASRSTLQGSNQPQHF. DNA of the CDR3: TGTGCCAGCAGAAGCACCCTTCAGGGGAGCAATCAGCCCCAGCATTTT.

Concerning this clonotype itself: A read error may account for a junction end that differs from germline. The V call is TRBV6-5, the J call TRBJ2-1; D is ambiguous. Germline loops: CDR1 MNHEY, CDR2 SVGAGI. The CDR3 has 14 residues. The CDR3 spells CASSDSPVFDEQFF. The CDR3 DNA reads as TGTGCCAGCAGTGACTCCCCGGTGTTCGATGAGCAGTTCTTC.

The table lists this clonotype with a few counts. The V and J genes are TRBV7-9 and TRBJ2-5; perhaps D is TRBD1 or TRBD2 (6 bases each). CDR3 length: 15 amino acids. Germline CDR1 reads SEHNR; CDR2 reads FQNEAQ (reference sequence). Trimming cost V 1 base and J 5 bases, with 14 bases left between them. The CDR3 reads CASSLGGAQAETQYF. The CDR3 nucleotides are TGTGCCAGCAGCTTAGGGGGGGCGCAAGCTGAGACCCAGTACTTC.

As for this clonotype: Likely a read error: the CDR3 ends without its conserved phenylalanine or tryptophan. The chain is built from TRBV11-2 and TRBJ2-1; the D gene is possibly TRBD2 (6 bases). This CDR3 comprises 13 residues. From germline, CDR1 is SGHAT and CDR2 FQNNGV. Trimming left V 7 bases short and J 6 bases short, with 13 bases between. CDR3 nucleotides: TGTGCCAGCAAACCGCGGCGGGGCAATGAGCAGTTCTTA. Translated: CASKPRRGNEQFL.

This clonotype was detected a few times. The DNA for the CDR3 is TGTGCCAGCAGTGAAAACGGGGAGGCTGAAGCTTTCTTT. Amino acid sequence: CASSENGEAEAFF. This chain uses TRBV25-1 with TRBJ1-1; D uncertain. The CDR3 sequence is 13 residues long. Germline-derived CDR1 and CDR2 are MGHDK and SYGVNS. V was clipped by 2 bases and J by 6 bases, with 10 bases between them.

Note on this clonotype: A read error may explain this, as a much larger clone is one base away. V and J are TRBV12-3 or TRBV12-4 and TRBJ2-3; tentatively, D is TRBD2 (5 bases). The CDR3 loop spans 15 amino acids. CDR3 in amino acids: CASILKTRAGDTQYF. Here the CDR3 DNA reads TGTGCCAGCATTTTAAAAACGCGGGCGGGAGATACGCAGTATTTT.

This chain uses TRBV28 with TRBJ2-1; a weak D match, TRBD2 (5 bases). The V gene's germline CDR1 is MDHEN and CDR2 SYDVKM. The V gene lost 5 bases and the J gene lost 8 bases, with 22 bases spanning the gap. The CDR3 is made up of 16 amino acids. CDR3 residues: CASSEARAGDRDEQFF. The DNA for the CDR3 is TGTGCCAGCAGTGAGGCTAGGGCGGGTGATCGGGATGAGCAGTTCTTC.

This clonotype was seen once. This rearrangement joins TRBV25-1 to TRBJ1-1; the match to TRBD1 covers 9 bases. J was trimmed by 9 bases and V by 3 bases; bases with no gene match: 11. Germline-derived CDR1 and CDR2 are MGHDK and SYGVNS. CDR3 length equals 15 residues. The CDR3 DNA reads as TGTGCCAGCAGTGACCCAAGGACGGGACAGGGAAAAGCTTTCTTT. Translated: CASSDPRTGQGKAFF.

V usage is TRBV7-2 and J usage is TRBJ2-3; D is unclear. This CDR3 spans 17 amino acids. From germline, CDR1 is SGHTA and CDR2 FQGNSA. Deletions cut 3 bases from V and 0 bases from J, with 16 bases between. In DNA form, the CDR3 reads TGTGCCAGCAGCTTGGGTTTGGGCTATACAAGCACAGATACGCAGTATTTT. It is translated as CASSLGLGYTSTDTQYF.

This clonotype was detected a few times. This rearrangement joins TRBV7-9 to TRBJ1-1, with D possibly matching TRBD1 (6 bases). The CDR3 is 18 amino acids. Trimming took 1 base from V and 2 from J, leaving 20 bases between them. Per germline, CDR1 SEHNR and CDR2 FQNEAQ (reference sequence). In DNA form, the CDR3 reads TGTGCCAGCAGCTTAGGGAGCCAGGGGTTGAGGCTTAACACTGAAGCTTTCTTT. Its protein product is CASSLGSQGLRLNTEAFF.